The rows below give T cell receptor beta chains drawn from one sample of a study of preoperative IRX-2 immunotherapy in early breast cancer. Libraries were prepared by immunoSEQ multiplex PCR; TCRdb keeps only in-frame clonotypes and omits some of them. Counted here are 11,000 or so clones, approximately 79% occurring once; the ten biggest clones make up more than 5%. The material sequenced was lymph node tissue, taken before IRX-2 immunotherapy. Every receptor here comes from a human donor with breast cancer. CDR3s include the opening cysteine and the closing phenylalanine or tryptophan. The D gene is left open where the match is weak. Rows give clone size only sometimes, using once, few, many, or a class for an expanded clone.

V,size,J,D,CDR3,DNA
TRBV5-1,.,TRBJ1-3,TRBD1,CASSFAAQGNFGNTIYF,TGCGCCAGCAGCTTTGCGGCACAGGGGAACTTTGGGAACACCATATATTTT
TRBV6-8,.,TRBJ1-1,.,CASSDPRGKAFF,TGTGCCAGCAGTGACCCCAGGGGTAAAGCTTTCTTT
TRBV19,.,TRBJ2-2,.,CASSPFSAGELFF,TGTGCCAGTAGTCCCTTTTCAGCCGGGGAGCTGTTTTTT
TRBV7-1,.,TRBJ1-3,TRBD1,CASSLGQGHGNTIYF,TGTGCCAGCAGCTTAGGACAGGGGCACGGAAACACCATATATTTT
TRBV29-1,.,TRBJ1-2,TRBD1,CSVEDRGKGAKDGYTF,TGCAGCGTTGAAGATCGCGGCAAGGGGGCGAAAGATGGCTACACCTTC
TRBV6-8,.,TRBJ1-5,.,CASSAQSLTQPQHF,TGTGCCAGCAGTGCCCAGTCGCTGACTCAGCCCCAGCATTTT
TRBV11-3,.,TRBJ2-5,TRBD2,CASSLGSGTIKETQYF,TGTGCCAGCAGCTTAGGGAGTGGGACTATTAAAGAGACCCAGTACTTC
TRBV11-3,.,TRBJ2-2,.,CASSKDSYYGELFF,TGTGCCAGCAGCAAGGACAGTTACTACGGGGAGCTGTTTTTT
TRBV29-1,.,TRBJ1-3,.,CSVEGADSHSGNTIYF,TGCAGCGTTGAAGGAGCGGACAGCCACTCTGGAAACACCATATATTTT
TRBV7-7,.,TRBJ2-5,TRBD2,CASSRGTTFKETQYF,TGTGCCAGCAGCCGCGGGACTACTTTTAAGGAGACCCAGTACTTC
TRBV5-1,.,TRBJ2-1,.,CASSLVGGIYNEQFF,TGCGCCAGCAGCTTGGTGGGCGGGATCTACAATGAGCAGTTCTTC
TRBV6-8,once,TRBJ2-5,.,CASSYRQGRETQYF,TGTGCCAGCAGTTACAGGCAGGGGCGGGAGACCCAGTACTTC
TRBV7-1,.,TRBJ2-2,TRBD2,CASLAGRVGELFF,TGTGCCTCACTAGCGGGAAGGGTCGGGGAGCTGTTTTTT
TRBV29-1,.,TRBJ1-2,TRBD1,CSGGTGDNYGYTF,TGCAGCGGCGGGACAGGGGATAACTATGGCTACACCTTC
TRBV14,.,TRBJ1-1,.,CASSPLGGWTEAFF,TGTGCCAGCAGCCCCCTCGGGGGTTGGACTGAAGCTTTCTTT
TRBV7-6,.,TRBJ2-2,TRBD1,CASSLDRGETGELFF,TGTGCCAGCAGCCTAGACAGGGGAGAAACCGGGGAGCTGTTTTTT
TRBV14,few,TRBJ2-3,TRBD2,CASSQDPAGVGTDTQYF,TGTGCCAGCAGCCAAGATCCAGCGGGAGTCGGAACAGATACGCAGTATTTT
TRBV6-8,once,TRBJ1-2,.,CASSVSGDSGYTF,TGTGCCAGCAGTGTTTCAGGGGACTCTGGCTACACCTTC
TRBV6-8,.,TRBJ1-2,.,CASIQSARDPRGYTF,TGTGCCAGCATCCAGTCGGCCAGGGACCCCCGTGGCTACACCTTC
TRBV7-7,.,TRBJ1-2,TRBD1,CASSSMGGQGLLGYTF,TGTGCCAGCAGCTCAATGGGGGGACAGGGATTATTGGGCTACACCTTC
TRBV14,.,TRBJ1-2,.,CASSQVIRDAGYTF,TGTGCCAGCAGCCAAGTTATCCGGGATGCTGGCTACACCTTC
TRBV6-8,.,TRBJ2-3,.,CASSYKGGDTQYF,TGTGCCAGCAGTTACAAGGGGGGAGATACGCAGTATTTT
TRBV5-1,.,TRBJ2-1,TRBD2,CASTLAGAYNEQFF,TGCGCCAGCACCCTAGCGGGAGCGTACAATGAGCAGTTCTTC
TRBV11-3,.,TRBJ1-3,TRBD1,CASSSDRGPGNTIYF,TGTGCCAGCAGCTCGGACAGGGGGCCTGGAAACACCATATATTTT
TRBV19,.,TRBJ2-1,TRBD2,CASSTGTSGSNEQFF,TGTGCCAGTAGTACCGGGACTAGCGGGAGCAATGAGCAGTTCTTC
TRBV6-8,.,TRBJ1-1,.,CASSFRPDTEAFF,TGTGCCAGCAGTTTCCGTCCCGACACTGAAGCTTTCTTT
TRBV19,.,TRBJ2-7,.,CASSKGADTYEQYF,TGTGCCAGTAGTAAAGGGGCGGATACCTACGAGCAGTACTTC
TRBV7-5,.,TRBJ2-2,.,CASSPGLAGGGELFF,TGTGCCAGCAGCCCGGGACTAGCGGGAGGCGGGGAGCTGTTTTTT
TRBV6-8,once,TRBJ2-3,.,CASSYFGRDTDTQYF,TGTGCCAGCAGTTACTTCGGGCGGGACACAGATACGCAGTATTTT
TRBV28,.,TRBJ1-2,.,CASTSGNNYGYTF,TGTGCCAGCACCTCCGGCAACAACTATGGCTACACCTTC
TRBV5-1,.,TRBJ2-1,TRBD1,CASSSQGATNEQFF,TGCGCCAGCAGTAGTCAGGGGGCTACCAATGAGCAGTTCTTC
TRBV19,once,TRBJ2-5,.,CASTGSGAGKETQYF,TGTGCCAGTACGGGATCTGGGGCGGGAAAAGAGACCCAGTACTTC
TRBV7-6,.,TRBJ2-2,.,CASSRETREITGELFF,TGTGCCAGCAGCCGAGAGACTAGAGAGATAACCGGGGAGCTGTTTTTT
TRBV19,.,TRBJ2-3,TRBD1,CASKERDSRADTQYF,TGTGCCAGTAAAGAGAGGGACAGCCGTGCCGATACGCAGTATTTT
TRBV29-1,.,TRBJ2-1,.,CSVEAPNIGGPREQFF,TGCAGCGTTGAAGCACCGAACATTGGGGGGCCACGTGAGCAGTTCTTC
TRBV6-8,.,TRBJ1-4,.,CASRTGNGEKLFF,TGTGCCAGCAGAACAGGGAATGGGGAAAAACTGTTTTTT
TRBV11-3,.,TRBJ2-5,.,CASSLEWNRAQTPYF,TGTGCCAGCAGCTTAGAGTGGAACCGGGCCCAGACACCGTACTTC
TRBV19,.,TRBJ1-1,TRBD1,CASSGYRGNTEAFF,TGTGCCAGTAGTGGGTACAGGGGGAACACTGAAGCTTTCTTT
TRBV10-2,.,TRBJ2-5,TRBD1,CASSEGYRGWETQYF,TGCGCCAGCAGTGAAGGGTACAGGGGTTGGGAGACCCAGTACTTC
TRBV5-1,once,TRBJ2-7,.,CASSPSGGFHYEQYF,TGCGCCAGCAGCCCGAGTGGGGGTTTTCACTACGAGCAGTACTTC
TRBV6-8,.,TRBJ2-1,.,CASSWVGASLRNEQFF,TGTGCCAGCAGTTGGGTAGGGGCTAGTTTGCGCAATGAGCAGTTCTTC
TRBV11-3,.,TRBJ2-7,.,CASSWPDVSSYEQYF,TGTGCCAGCAGCTGGCCGGACGTTTCATCCTACGAGCAGTACTTC
TRBV11-3,.,TRBJ2-2,.,CASSLEGIPGTGKLFF,TGTGCCAGCAGCTTAGAGGGTATACCTGGCACCGGGAAGCTGTTTTTT
TRBV6-8,.,TRBJ1-5,TRBD1,CASSSGQGGNQPQHF,TGTGCCAGCAGTTCAGGACAGGGTGGAAATCAGCCCCAGCATTTT
TRBV6-4,.,TRBJ1-6,TRBD1,CASSSGGFSPLHF,TGTGCCAGCAGTTCAGGGGGTTTTTCACCCCTCCACTTT
TRBV10-2,once,TRBJ2-1,.,CASSPEYNEQFF,TGCGCCAGCAGTCCAGAATACAATGAGCAGTTCTTC